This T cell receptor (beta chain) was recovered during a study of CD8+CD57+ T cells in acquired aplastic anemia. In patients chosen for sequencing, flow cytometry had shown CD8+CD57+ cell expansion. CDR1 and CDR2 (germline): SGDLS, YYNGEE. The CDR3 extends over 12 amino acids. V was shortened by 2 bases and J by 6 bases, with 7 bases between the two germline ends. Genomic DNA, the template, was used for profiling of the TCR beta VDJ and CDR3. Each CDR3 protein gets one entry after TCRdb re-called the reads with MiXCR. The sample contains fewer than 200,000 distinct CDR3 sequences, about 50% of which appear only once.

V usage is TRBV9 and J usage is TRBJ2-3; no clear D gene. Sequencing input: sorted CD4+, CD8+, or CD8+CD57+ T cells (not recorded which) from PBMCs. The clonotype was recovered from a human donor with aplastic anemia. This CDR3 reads CASSVSVDTQYF. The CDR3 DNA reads TGTGCCAGCAGCGTTTCCGTGGATACGCAGTATTTT.